The sequence of this T cell receptor (beta chain) was determined in a study of blood T cell repertoires in COVID-19. On the study more broadly: Sites across the United States, Italy and Spain contributed samples from acute and convalescent COVID-19. Sources were T cells, B-cell-depleted T cells, or PBMCs; the material itself was cDNA or gDNA.

Original data processing: Reference gene primer amplification yielded estimated nucleated cell counts. Sequenced by immunoSEQ multiplex PCR; TCRdb stores in-frame clones only, minus some. The V and J calls and clone size are taken from that table; D and trimming were inferred from the DNA. The sample includes roughly 260,000 clones, 85% to 90% of them seen just once. The V and J ends lost 4 bases and 2 bases, in that order; junction bases with no gene match: 6. Germline CDR1 and CDR2: MGHDK and SYGVNS. The CDR3 has 15 amino acids. The sequence was obtained from a middle-aged woman with acute or convalescent COVID-19. The rearrangement joins TRBV25-1 to TRBJ2-3, with TRBD2 identical over 7 bases. The sample consisted of peripheral blood. CDR3 bases: TGTGCCAGCAGTGTTGGGGGGGTGAACACAGATACGCAGTATTTT. Translated, it gives CASSVGGVNTDTQYF.